The present T cell receptor (beta chain) was sequenced within a study of blood T cell repertoires in COVID-19. Study-wide context: There were acute and convalescent COVID-19 samples, and they came from the United States, Italy and Spain. PBMCs, B-cell-depleted T cells, or T cells were the source of the cDNA or gDNA that made up the material.

This table comes from immunoSEQ multiplex PCR, and its TCRdb copy is limited to in-frame clones, with some not included. Among about 200,000 clones listed, approximately 80% were seen once. The clonotype originates from a man aged 60 to 75 with COVID-19, enrolled during active disease. The sequencing input was peripheral blood.

The CDR3 sequence is CASSVAGHANTGELFF. DNA for the CDR3: TGTGCCAGCAGCGTAGCAGGGCACGCGAACACCGGGGAGCTGTTTTTT. The genes are TRBV9 and TRBJ2-2, with D perhaps TRBD1 (5 bases). Trimming pared 0 bases from V and 0 bases from J, leaving 9 bases between. This CDR3 has 16 residues. Germline V lookup: CDR1 SGDLS, CDR2 YYNGEE.